The clone carrying this TCR beta chain was counted between two and nine times. The antigen is not known. The entry originates in a study of immune heterogeneity within non-small cell lung tumors. Multiplex PCR (32 V and 13 J primers) was used to amplify the TCR beta CDR3. TCRdb re-called the multiplex PCR reads through MiXCR, storing one row per CDR3 protein. Of about 15,000 distinct CDR3 sequences detected, approximately 29% appear once; the ten largest clones hold roughly 15%. The CDR3 has 14 amino acids. V lost 0 bases, J lost 1 base, and 7 bases lay in between. Germline CDR1 and CDR2: GTSNPN and SVGIG (reference sequence). Each sample used around 600 ng of genomic DNA from bulk tumor tissue. In surgery, several biopsies were collected from each primary tumor at widely spaced sites. Enrolled individuals presented with untreated, newly diagnosed non-small cell lung cancer and received curative surgery.

Points from the study as a whole: Identical dominant CDR3 beta clonotypes recurred across a patient's tumor sites, together with site-unique high-frequency clones. Comparison across individual patients showed largely distinct high-frequency T-cell receptor beta clonotypes.

Material: lung tumor tissue. The receptor comes from a woman aged 45 to 65 with non-small cell lung cancer. The gene calls are TRBV30 and TRBJ2-4; D uncertain. CDR3 coding DNA: TGTGCCTGGAGTGTAGGTGGGGCCAAAAACATTCAGTACTTC. It specifies CAWSVGGAKNIQYF.